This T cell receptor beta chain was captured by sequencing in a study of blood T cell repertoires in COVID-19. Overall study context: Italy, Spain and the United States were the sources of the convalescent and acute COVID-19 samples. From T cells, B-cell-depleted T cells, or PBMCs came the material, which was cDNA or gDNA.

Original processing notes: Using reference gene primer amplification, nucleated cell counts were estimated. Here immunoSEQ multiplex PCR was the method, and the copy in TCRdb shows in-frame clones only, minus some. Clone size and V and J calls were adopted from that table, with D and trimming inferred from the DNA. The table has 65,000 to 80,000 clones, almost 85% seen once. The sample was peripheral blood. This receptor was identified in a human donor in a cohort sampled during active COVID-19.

CDR3 DNA sequence: TGCGCCAGCAGCCAGGGGGCCTGGAACACTGAAGCTTTCTTT. This sequence encodes CASSQGAWNTEAFF. V is TRBV4-1 and J is TRBJ1-1, with D possibly being TRBD1 (6 bases). Germline CDR1 reads MGHRA; CDR2 reads YSYEKL. The V and J ends lost 3 bases and 1 base respectively, with 9 bases between them. The CDR3 spans 14 residues.